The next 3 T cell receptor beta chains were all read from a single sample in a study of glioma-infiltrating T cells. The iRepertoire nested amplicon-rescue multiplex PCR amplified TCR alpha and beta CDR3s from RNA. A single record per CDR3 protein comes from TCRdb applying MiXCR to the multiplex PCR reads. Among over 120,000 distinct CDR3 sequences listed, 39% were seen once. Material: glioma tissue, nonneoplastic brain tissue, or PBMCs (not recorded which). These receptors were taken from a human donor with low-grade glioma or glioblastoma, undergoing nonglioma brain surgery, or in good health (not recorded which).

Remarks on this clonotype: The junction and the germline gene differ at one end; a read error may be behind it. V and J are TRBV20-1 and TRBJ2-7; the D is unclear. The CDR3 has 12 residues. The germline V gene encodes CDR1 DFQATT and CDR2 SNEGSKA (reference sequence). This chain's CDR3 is CSARDISCEQYF. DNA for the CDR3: TGCAGTGCTAGAGATATCTCCTGCGAGCAGTACTTC.

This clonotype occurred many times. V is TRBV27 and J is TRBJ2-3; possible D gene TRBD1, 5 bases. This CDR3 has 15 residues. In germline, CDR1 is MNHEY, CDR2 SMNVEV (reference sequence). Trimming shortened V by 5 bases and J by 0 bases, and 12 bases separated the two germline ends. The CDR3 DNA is TGTGCCAGCAGTCAGGCCAGGGTGAGCACAGATACGCAGTATTTT. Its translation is CASSQARVSTDTQYF.

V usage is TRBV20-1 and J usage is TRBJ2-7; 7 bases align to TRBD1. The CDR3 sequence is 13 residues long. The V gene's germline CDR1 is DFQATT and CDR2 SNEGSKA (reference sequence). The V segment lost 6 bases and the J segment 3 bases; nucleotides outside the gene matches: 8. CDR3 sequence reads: CSANPGQFYEQYF. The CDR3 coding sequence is TGCAGTGCCAACCCGGGACAGTTCTACGAGCAGTACTTC.